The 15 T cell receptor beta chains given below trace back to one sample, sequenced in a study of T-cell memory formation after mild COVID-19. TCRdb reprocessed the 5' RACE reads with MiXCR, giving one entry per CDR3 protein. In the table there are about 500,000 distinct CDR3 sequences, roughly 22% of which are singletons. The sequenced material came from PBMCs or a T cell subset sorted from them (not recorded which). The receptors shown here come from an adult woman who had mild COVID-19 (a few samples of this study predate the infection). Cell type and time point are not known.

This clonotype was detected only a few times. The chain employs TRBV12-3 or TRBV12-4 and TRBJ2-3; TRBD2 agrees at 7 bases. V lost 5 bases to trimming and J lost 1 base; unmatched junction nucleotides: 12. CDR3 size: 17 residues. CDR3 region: CASSKGSSGSRTDTQYF. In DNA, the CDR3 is TGTGCCAGCAGTAAAGGGTCTAGCGGTTCACGCACAGATACGCAGTATTTT.

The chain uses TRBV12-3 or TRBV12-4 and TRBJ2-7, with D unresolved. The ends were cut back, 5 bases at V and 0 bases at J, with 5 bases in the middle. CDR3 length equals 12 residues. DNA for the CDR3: TGTGCCAGCAGTAAACTCTCCTACGAGCAGTACTTC. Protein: CASSKLSYEQYF.

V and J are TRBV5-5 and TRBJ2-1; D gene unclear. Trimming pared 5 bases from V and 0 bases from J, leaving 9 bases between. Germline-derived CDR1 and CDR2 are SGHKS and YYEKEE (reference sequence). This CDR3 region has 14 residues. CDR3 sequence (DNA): TGTGCCAGCAGGTTCGGGTCCTCCTACAATGAGCAGTTCTTC. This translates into CASRFGSSYNEQFF.

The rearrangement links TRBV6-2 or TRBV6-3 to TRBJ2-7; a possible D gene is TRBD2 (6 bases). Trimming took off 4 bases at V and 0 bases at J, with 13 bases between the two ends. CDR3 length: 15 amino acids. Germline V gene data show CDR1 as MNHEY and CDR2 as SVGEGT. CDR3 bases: TGTGCCAGCAGTTCTCTCCGGCGGGGCTCCTACGAGCAGTACTTC. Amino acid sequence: CASSSLRRGSYEQYF.

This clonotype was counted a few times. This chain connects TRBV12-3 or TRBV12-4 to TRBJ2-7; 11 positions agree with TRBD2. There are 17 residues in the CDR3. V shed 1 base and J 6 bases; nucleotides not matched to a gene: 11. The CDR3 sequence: CASSLGLAGGFPPEQYF. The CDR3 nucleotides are TGTGCCAGCAGTTTAGGGCTAGCGGGAGGATTCCCCCCCGAGCAGTACTTC.

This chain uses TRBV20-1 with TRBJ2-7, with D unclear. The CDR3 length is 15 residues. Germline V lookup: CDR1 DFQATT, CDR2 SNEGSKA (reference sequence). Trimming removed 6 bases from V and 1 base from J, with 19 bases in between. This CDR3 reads CSAPLTSGYSYEQYF. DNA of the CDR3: TGCAGTGCCCCCCTGACATCCGGTTATTCCTACGAGCAGTACTTC.

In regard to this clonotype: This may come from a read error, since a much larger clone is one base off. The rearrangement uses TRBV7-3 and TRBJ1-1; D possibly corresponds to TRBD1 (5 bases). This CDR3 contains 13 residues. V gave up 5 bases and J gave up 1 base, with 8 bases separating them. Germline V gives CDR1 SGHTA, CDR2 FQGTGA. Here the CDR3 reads CASSRGTNTEAFF. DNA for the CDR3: TGTGCCAGCAGCCGTGGGACGAACACTGAAGCTTTCTTT. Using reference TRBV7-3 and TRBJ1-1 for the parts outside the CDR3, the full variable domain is GAGVSQTPSNKVTEKGKYVELRCDPISGHTALYWYRQSLGQGPEFLIYFQGTGAADDSGLPNDRFFAVRPEGSVSTLKIQRTERGDSAVYLCASSRGTNTEAFFGQGTRLTVV.

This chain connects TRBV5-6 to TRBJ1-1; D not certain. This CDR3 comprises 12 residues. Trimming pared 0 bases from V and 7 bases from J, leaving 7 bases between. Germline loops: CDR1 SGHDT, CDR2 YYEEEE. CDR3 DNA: TGTGCCAGCAGCTTGGGTACGGGTGAAGCTTTCTTT. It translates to CASSLGTGEAFF.

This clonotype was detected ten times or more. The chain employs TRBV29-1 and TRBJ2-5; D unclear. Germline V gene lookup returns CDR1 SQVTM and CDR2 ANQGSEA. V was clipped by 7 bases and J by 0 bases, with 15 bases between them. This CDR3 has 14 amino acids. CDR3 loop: CSASPGRDQETQYF. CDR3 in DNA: TGCAGCGCCTCACCCGGACGAGACCAAGAGACCCAGTACTTC. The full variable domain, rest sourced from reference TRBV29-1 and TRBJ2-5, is SAVISQKPSRDICQRGTSLTIQCQVDSQVTMMFWYRQQPGQSLTLIATANQGSEATYESGFVIDKFPISRPNLTFSTLTVSNMSPEDSSIYLCSASPGRDQETQYFGPGTRLLVL.

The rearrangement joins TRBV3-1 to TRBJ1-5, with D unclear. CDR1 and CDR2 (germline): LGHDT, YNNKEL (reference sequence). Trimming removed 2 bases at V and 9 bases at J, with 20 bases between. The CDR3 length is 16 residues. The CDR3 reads CASSQCIGLAAPPQHF. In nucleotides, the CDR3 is TGTGCCAGCAGCCAATGCATAGGTCTAGCGGCGCCGCCCCAGCATTTT.

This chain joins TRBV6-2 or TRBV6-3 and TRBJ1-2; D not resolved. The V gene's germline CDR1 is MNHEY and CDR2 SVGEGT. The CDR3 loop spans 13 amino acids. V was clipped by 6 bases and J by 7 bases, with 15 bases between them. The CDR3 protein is CASSGPPVTGYTF. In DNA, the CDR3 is TGTGCCAGCAGCGGACCACCCGTGACTGGCTACACCTTC.

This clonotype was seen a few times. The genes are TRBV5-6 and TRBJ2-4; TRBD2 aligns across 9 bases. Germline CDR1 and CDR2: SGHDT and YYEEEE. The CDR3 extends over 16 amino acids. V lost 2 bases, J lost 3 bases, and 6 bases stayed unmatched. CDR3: CASSFFSGSGKNIQYF. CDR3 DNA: TGTGCCAGCAGCTTTTTTAGCGGGAGCGGCAAAAACATTCAGTACTTC.

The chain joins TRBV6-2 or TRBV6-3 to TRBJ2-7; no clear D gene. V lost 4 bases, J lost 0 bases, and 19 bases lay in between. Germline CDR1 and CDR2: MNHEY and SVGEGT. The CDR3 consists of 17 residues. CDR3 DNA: TGTGCCAGCAGTTCGCAGAAGGGCCGAATTATCTCCTACGAGCAGTACTTC. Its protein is CASSSQKGRIISYEQYF.

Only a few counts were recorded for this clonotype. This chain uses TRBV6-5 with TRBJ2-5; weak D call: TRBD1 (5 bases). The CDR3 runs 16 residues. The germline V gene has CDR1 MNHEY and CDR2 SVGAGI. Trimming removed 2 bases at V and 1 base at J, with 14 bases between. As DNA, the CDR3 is TGTGCCAGCAGTTACAACCAGGGATCTCCCCAAGAGACCCAGTACTTC. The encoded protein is CASSYNQGSPQETQYF.

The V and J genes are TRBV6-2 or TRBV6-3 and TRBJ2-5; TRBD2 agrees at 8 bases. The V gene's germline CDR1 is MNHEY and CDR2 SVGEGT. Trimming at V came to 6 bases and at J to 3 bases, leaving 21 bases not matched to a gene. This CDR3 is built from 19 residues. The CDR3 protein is CASSSAYGRSLAAKETQYF. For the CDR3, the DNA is TGTGCCAGCAGCTCAGCCTACGGACGATCACTAGCGGCCAAAGAGACCCAGTACTTC.